These 15 T cell receptor beta chains were sequenced from one sample in a study of CD4 T cells in relation to SARS-CoV-2 and coronaviruses. Only in-frame clones appear in the TCRdb table, and some are missing; sequencing was by immunoSEQ multiplex PCR. This sample yields roughly 20,000 clones, of which about 60% are seen a single time; approximately 10% belongs to the top ten. Their target antigens are unknown. Unexposed donor CD4+ T cells date from 2011-2018, before the COVID-19 pandemic. CD4+ T cells were isolated from the cells after about 11 days of culture. The sample comprised CD4+ T cells from PBMCs, cultured in vitro. The origin of the receptors is a human donor in good health.

The rearrangement joins TRBV4-1 to TRBJ1-6, with 8 bases fitting TRBD1. CDR3 length equals 17 residues. V trimming: 3 bases; J trimming: 6 bases; junction bases outside the gene matches: 10. Germline loops: CDR1 MGHRA, CDR2 YSYEKL. Here the CDR3 DNA reads TGCGCCAGCAGCCATCAGGACAGGGATCTGTTTAATTCACCCCTCCACTTT. This codes for CASSHQDRDLFNSPLHF.

The CDR3 nucleotides read TGTGCCAGTAGTGCGCTGCAGGGGACCCCCTACGAGCAGTACTTC. Encoded protein: CASSALQGTPYEQYF. The chain employs TRBV19 and TRBJ2-7, with a weak D call TRBD1 (6 bases). V lost 5 bases and J 2 bases, leaving 16 bases between the germline ends. Germline CDR1 LNHDA, CDR2 SQIVND (reference sequence). CDR3 length: 15 residues.

This chain joins TRBV7-9 and TRBJ2-2, with 8 bases matching TRBD1. Germline V gene lookup returns CDR1 SEHNR and CDR2 FQNEAQ (reference sequence). This CDR3 has 15 residues. Losses at the gene ends were 5 bases for V and 1 base for J; bases not matched to a gene: 3. The CDR3 spells CASSRDRQNTGELFF. CDR3 sequence (DNA): TGTGCCAGCAGCCGGGACAGGCAGAACACCGGGGAGCTGTTTTTT.

This chain uses TRBV2 with TRBJ2-1; D is perhaps TRBD2 (7 bases). The germline V gene encodes CDR1 SNHLY and CDR2 FYNNEI. CDR3 length: 17 amino acids. Trimming pared 5 bases from V and 5 bases from J, leaving 22 bases between. The CDR3: CASSPRGGDTPNNEQFF. In DNA, the CDR3 is TGTGCCAGCAGTCCAAGGGGGGGGGACACACCTAACAATGAGCAGTTCTTC.

V usage is TRBV28 and J usage is TRBJ2-1; the D gene is possibly TRBD2 (6 bases). Trimming stripped 1 base from V and 6 bases from J, with 13 bases between. CDR1 is MDHEN, CDR2 SYDVKM, per germline. The CDR3 runs to 15 residues. The CDR3 reads CASSLYGGPSNEQFF. The CDR3 region has the DNA TGTGCCAGCAGTTTATACGGAGGGCCGAGCAATGAGCAGTTCTTC.

This chain connects TRBV2 to TRBJ1-2, with unresolved D. V was pared by 6 bases and J by 4 bases, with 6 bases between. The germline CDR1 and CDR2 sequences are SNHLY and FYNNEI. The CDR3 loop spans 11 amino acids. CDR3 in DNA: TGTGCCAGCAGCGGGAGCTATGGCTACACCTTC. Protein sequence: CASSGSYGYTF.

The V gene is TRBV4-1, the J gene TRBJ2-3; D may be TRBD1 (5 bases). CDR3 size: 14 residues. Between the trimmed V and J ends, which lost 0 bases and 4 bases, there was a span of 8 bases. Germline CDR1 MGHRA, CDR2 YSYEKL. DNA for the CDR3: TGCGCCAGCAGCCAAGATCCAGGGCCAGATACGCAGTATTTT. Its translation is CASSQDPGPDTQYF.

This clone was observed a single time. The V gene is TRBV6-2 or TRBV6-3, the J gene TRBJ2-5; 11 nucleotides match TRBD2. This CDR3 is built from 15 residues. Germline V gene data show CDR1 as MNHEY and CDR2 as SVGEGT. Losses at the gene ends were 5 bases for V and 7 bases for J; bases not matched to a gene: 9. The chain's CDR3 is CASSGTSGAGRTQYF. CDR3 bases: TGTGCCAGCAGTGGGACTAGCGGAGCGGGAAGGACCCAGTACTTC.

This chain uses TRBV4-3 with TRBJ1-4, with D possibly matching TRBD1 (6 bases). This CDR3 is 16 amino acids long. Germline CDR1 reads LGHNA; CDR2 reads YSLEER. Trimming took off 2 bases at V and 7 bases at J, with 17 bases between the two ends. The chain's CDR3 is CASSQNRQGLGEKLFF. The CDR3 coding sequence is TGCGCCAGCAGCCAAAACCGGCAGGGGCTGGGTGAAAAACTGTTTTTT.

A few counts support this clone. This sequence joins TRBV9 and TRBJ2-1; D is undetermined. The V gene's germline CDR1 is SGDLS and CDR2 YYNGEE. Trimming stripped 1 base from V and 1 base from J, with 3 bases between. The CDR3 sequence is 13 residues long. The CDR3 DNA is TGTGCCAGCAGCGTACAATCCTACAATGAGCAGTTCTTC. It codes for CASSVQSYNEQFF. Full variable domain (missing parts from reference TRBV9 and TRBJ2-1): DSGVTQTPKHLITATGQRVTLRCSPRSGDLSVYWYQQSLDQGLQFLIQYYNGEERAKGNILERFSAQQFPDLHSELNLSSLELGDSALYFCASSVQSYNEQFFGPGTRLTVL.

The gene calls are TRBV10-1 and TRBJ2-5; D is ambiguous. Germline CDR1 and CDR2: WNHNN and SYGVQD (reference sequence). This CDR3 contains 13 residues. V lost 0 bases and J lost 5, with 7 bases in between. As DNA, the CDR3 is TGCGCCAGCAGTGAGTCGGGTCGGGAGACCCAGTACTTC. Its translation: CASSESGRETQYF.

Only a few counts were recorded for this clone. Written as DNA, the CDR3 is TGTGCCAGCAGTTTATTGAGGGAACAGCCCCAGCATTTT. Translated, it gives CASSLLREQPQHF. The chain combines TRBV12-3 or TRBV12-4 with TRBJ1-5; D is ambiguous. The CDR3 loop spans 13 amino acids. V was cut by 2 bases and J by 7 bases, with 9 bases left in between.

The gene calls are TRBV12-3 or TRBV12-4 and TRBJ2-5; D tentatively reads TRBD1 or TRBD2 (5 bases each). The CDR3 spans 13 residues. V lost 6 bases and J 3 bases, leaving 11 bases between the germline ends. CDR3 amino acids: CASSTGAKETQYF. The CDR3 DNA sequence: TGTGCCAGCAGCACCGGGGCCAAAGAGACCCAGTACTTC.

Worth noting for this clone: As the CDR3 is not closed by the conserved phenylalanine or tryptophan, this likely results from a read error. No DNA is shown, since the ends of the CDR3 on it are uncertain; the CDR3 is the one TCRdb lists. This chain uses TRBV23-1 with TRBJ2-7. TRBV23-1 is assigned to the ORF class and has an uncertain function. Ends included, the CDR3 has 9 residues. The CDR3 reads CASSHSGPS.

V and J are TRBV4-3 and TRBJ2-2, with 7 bases that match TRBD1. Germline-derived CDR1 and CDR2 are LGHNA and YSLEER. V lost 5 bases, J lost 4 bases, and 7 bases stayed unmatched. CDR3 length: 15 amino acids. The CDR3 DNA follows: TGCGCCAGCAGCGCCCAGACAGGGATCACCGGGGAGCTGTTTTTT. It translates to CASSAQTGITGELFF.